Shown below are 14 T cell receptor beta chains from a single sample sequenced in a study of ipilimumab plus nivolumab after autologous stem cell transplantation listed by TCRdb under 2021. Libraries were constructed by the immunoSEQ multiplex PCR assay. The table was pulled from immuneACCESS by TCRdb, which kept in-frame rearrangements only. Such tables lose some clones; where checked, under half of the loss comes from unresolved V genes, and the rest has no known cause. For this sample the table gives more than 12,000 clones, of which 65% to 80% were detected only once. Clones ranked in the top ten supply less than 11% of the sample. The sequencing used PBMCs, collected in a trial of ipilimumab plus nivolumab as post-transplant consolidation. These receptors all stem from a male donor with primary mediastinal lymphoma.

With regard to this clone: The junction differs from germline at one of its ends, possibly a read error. As DNA, the CDR3 is TGTGCTAGCAGCCTCCCACAGGGGCCCCAAGAGACCCAGTACTTC. Its translation is CASSLPQGPQETQYF. The chain is built from TRBV7-7 and TRBJ2-5; 7 nucleotides agree with TRBD1. The CDR3 is made up of 15 amino acids. The germline V gene has CDR1 SSHAT and CDR2 FNYEAQ (reference sequence).

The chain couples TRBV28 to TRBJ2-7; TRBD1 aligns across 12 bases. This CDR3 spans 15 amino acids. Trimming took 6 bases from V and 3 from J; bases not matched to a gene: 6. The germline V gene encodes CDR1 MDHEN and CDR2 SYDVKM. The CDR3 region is CASRGQGASDYEQYF. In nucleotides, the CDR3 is TGTGCCAGCAGGGGACAGGGGGCGAGTGACTACGAGCAGTACTTC.

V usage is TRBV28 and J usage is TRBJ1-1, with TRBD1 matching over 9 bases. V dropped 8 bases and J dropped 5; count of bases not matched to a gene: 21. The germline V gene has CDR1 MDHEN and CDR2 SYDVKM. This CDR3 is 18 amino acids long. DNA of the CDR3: TGTGCCAGCCTATATTTCCTGGACAGGGGAGTAGGGGAGACTGAAGCTTTCTTT. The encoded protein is CASLYFLDRGVGETEAFF.

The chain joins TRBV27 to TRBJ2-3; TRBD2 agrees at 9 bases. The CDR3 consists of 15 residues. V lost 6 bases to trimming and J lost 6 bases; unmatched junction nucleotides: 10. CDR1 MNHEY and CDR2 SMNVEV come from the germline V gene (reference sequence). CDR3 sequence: CASRRTSEVVDTQYF. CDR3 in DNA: TGTGCCAGCAGGCGGACTAGCGAGGTGGTGGATACGCAGTATTTT.

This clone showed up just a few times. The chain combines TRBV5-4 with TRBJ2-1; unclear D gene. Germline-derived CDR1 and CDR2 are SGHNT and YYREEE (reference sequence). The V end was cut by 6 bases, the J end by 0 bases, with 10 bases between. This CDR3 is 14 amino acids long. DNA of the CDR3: TGTGCCAGCATGATGAAGGGCTCCTACAATGAGCAGTTCTTC. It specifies CASMMKGSYNEQFF.

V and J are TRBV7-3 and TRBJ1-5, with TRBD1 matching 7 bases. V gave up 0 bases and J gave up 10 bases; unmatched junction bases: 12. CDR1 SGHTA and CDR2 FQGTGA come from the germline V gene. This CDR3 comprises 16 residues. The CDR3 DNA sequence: TGTGCCAGCAGCTTAACGGGAGGGGACAGAGGCCATCCCCAGCATTTT. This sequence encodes CASSLTGGDRGHPQHF.

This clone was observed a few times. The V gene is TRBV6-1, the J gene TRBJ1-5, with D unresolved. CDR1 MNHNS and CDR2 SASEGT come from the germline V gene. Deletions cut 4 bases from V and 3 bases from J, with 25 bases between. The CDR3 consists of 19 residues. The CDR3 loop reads CASSVRLQREGGPNQPQHF. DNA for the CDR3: TGTGCCAGCAGTGTCCGTCTCCAGAGGGAAGGAGGACCCAATCAGCCCCAGCATTTT.

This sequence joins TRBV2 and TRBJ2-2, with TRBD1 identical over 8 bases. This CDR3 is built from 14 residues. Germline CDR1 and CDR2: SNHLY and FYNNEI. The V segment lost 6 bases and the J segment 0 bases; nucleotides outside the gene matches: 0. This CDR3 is CASRDRANTGELFF. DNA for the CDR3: TGTGCCAGCAGGGACAGGGCGAACACCGGGGAGCTGTTTTTT. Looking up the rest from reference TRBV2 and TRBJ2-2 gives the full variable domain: EPEVTQTPSHQVTQMGQEVILRCVPISNHLYFYWYRQILGQKVEFLVSFYNNEISEKSEIFDDQFSVERPDGSNFTLKIRSTKLEDSAMYFCASRDRANTGELFFGEGSRLTVL.

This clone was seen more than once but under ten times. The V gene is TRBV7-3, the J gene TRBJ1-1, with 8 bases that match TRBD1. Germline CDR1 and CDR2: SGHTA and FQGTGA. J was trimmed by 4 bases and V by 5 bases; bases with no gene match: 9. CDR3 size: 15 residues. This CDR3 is CASSPSRGLSTEAFF. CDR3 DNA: TGTGCCAGCAGCCCGTCCAGGGGGCTGAGCACTGAAGCTTTCTTT.

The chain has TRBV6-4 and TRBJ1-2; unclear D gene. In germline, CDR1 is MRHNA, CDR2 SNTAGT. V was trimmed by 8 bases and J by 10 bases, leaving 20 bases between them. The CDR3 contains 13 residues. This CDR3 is CASPPERKRNYTF. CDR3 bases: TGTGCCAGCCCGCCTGAGAGGAAGAGGAACTACACCTTC.

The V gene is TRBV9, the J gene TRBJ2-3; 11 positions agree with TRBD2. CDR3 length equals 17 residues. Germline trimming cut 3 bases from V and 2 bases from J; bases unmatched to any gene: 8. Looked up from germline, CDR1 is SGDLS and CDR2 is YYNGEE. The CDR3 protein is CASSASRLAGITDTQYF. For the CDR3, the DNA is TGTGCCAGCAGCGCCTCAAGACTAGCGGGAATCACAGATACGCAGTATTTT.

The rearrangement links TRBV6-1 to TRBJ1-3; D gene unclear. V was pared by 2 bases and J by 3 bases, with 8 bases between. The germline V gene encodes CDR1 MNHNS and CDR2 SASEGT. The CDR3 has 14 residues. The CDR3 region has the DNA TGTGCCAGCAGTGAAATAGGAGGTGGAAACACCATATATTTT. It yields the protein CASSEIGGGNTIYF.

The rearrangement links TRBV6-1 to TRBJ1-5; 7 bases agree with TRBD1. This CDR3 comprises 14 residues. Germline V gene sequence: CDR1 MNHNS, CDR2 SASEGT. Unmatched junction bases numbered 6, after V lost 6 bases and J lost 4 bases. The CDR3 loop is CASRPQGQNQPQHF. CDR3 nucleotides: TGTGCCAGCAGGCCACAGGGGCAAAATCAGCCCCAGCATTTT.

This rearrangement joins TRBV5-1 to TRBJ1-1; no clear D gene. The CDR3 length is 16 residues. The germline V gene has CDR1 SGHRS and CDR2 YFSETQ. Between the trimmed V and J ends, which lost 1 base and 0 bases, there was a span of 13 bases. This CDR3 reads CASSLSVRTVNTEAFF. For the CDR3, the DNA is TGCGCCAGCAGCTTGTCCGTCCGCACAGTGAACACTGAAGCTTTCTTT.